A single sample gave rise to the 5 T cell receptor beta chains below, sequenced in a study of neurological immune-mediated disorders. TCRdb reprocessed the 5' RACE reads via MiXCR and lists one record per CDR3 protein. The table has about 21,000 distinct CDR3 sequences, over 12% seen once; the top ten hold roughly 14%. Input material: PBMCs. All receptors derive from a female donor with HTLV-1-associated myelopathy (HAM/TSP).

This clonotype was observed many times. The chain carries TRBV5-1 and TRBJ1-1; 8 bases line up with TRBD1. The J segment lost 0 bases and the V segment lost 4 bases, leaving 2 bases of the junction unmatched. Germline V lookup: CDR1 SGHRS, CDR2 YFSETQ. The CDR3 spans 14 residues. For the CDR3, the DNA is TGCGCCAGCAGCAAACAGGGGGTGAACACTGAAGCTTTCTTT. Translated: CASSKQGVNTEAFF.

J is TRBJ2-3 and V is TRBV6-6, with TRBD2 matching over 10 bases. The trim removed 6 bases at V and 5 bases at J, leaving 8 bases unmatched. The CDR3 sequence is 15 residues long. Germline values: CDR1 MNHNY, CDR2 SVGAGI (reference sequence). The CDR3 spells CASRLSGGEIDTQYF. DNA of the CDR3: TGTGCCAGCAGGCTCAGCGGGGGGGAAATAGATACGCAGTATTTT.

This clonotype showed up many times. The rearrangement joins TRBV15 to TRBJ1-6; possibly TRBD1 for D (5 bases). The germline V gene has CDR1 LNHNV and CDR2 YYDKDF (reference sequence). The CDR3 consists of 14 residues. The V gene lost 1 base and the J gene lost 10 bases, with 11 bases spanning the gap. The CDR3 loop is CATSRAGTPSPLHF. The CDR3 bases are TGTGCCACCAGCAGAGCCGGGACCCCATCACCCCTCCACTTT. The whole variable domain, filled in from reference TRBV15 and TRBJ1-6, reads DAMVIQNPRYQVTQFGKPVTLSCSQTLNHNVMYWYQQKSSQAPKLLFHYYDKDFNNEADTPDNFQSRRPNTSFCFLDIRSPGLGDTAMYLCATSRAGTPSPLHFGNGTRLTVT.

This clonotype was seen at least ten times. In DNA, the CDR3 is TGCAGTGCCGCGGTCCCCCTCCACCAAGAGACCCAGTACTTC. Protein product: CSAAVPLHQETQYF. The chain joins TRBV20-1 to TRBJ2-5; no clear D gene. V lost 6 bases, J lost 0 bases, and 14 bases lay in between. The CDR3 has 14 residues. Germline CDR1 and CDR2: DFQATT and SNEGSKA (reference sequence).

This clonotype appeared many times. The junction and the germline gene differ at one end; a read error may be behind it. The V call is TRBV5-1, the J call TRBJ2-1; D remains ambiguous. This CDR3 comprises 15 residues. In germline, CDR1 is SGHRS, CDR2 YFSETQ. CDR3 nucleotides: TGCGCCAGCACCTTGGGTGATTTCTCCTACAATGAGCAGTTCTTC. As protein: CASTLGDFSYNEQFF.